This TCR beta chain stems from a study of blood T cell repertoires in COVID-19. About the study: Acute and convalescent COVID-19 samples came from the United States, Italy and Spain. PBMCs, B-cell-depleted T cells, or T cells provided the cDNA or gDNA that made up the material.

The authors' processing: Amplification of reference gene primers provided the estimated nucleated cell counts. Method: immunoSEQ multiplex PCR; TCRdb's copy keeps in-frame clones and lacks some. V, J and clone size reflect that table, while D and trimming were determined from the DNA. Altogether around 60,000 clones are present, over 55% being singletons, with the ten largest covering about 5%. Regarding this clone: Distinct nucleotide sequences in the sample also encode this CDR3.

While infection was still active, Seattle patients were enrolled and then followed longitudinally. The sequenced sample was peripheral blood. The receptor was derived from an older woman with COVID-19, enrolled during active disease.

The DNA for the CDR3 is TGTGCCAGCAGCCAAGAGGGAGGGAACACTGAAGCTTTCTTT. It specifies CASSQEGGNTEAFF. The chain couples TRBV3-1 (or the pseudogene TRBV3-2) to TRBJ1-1; D unresolved. V was pared by 0 bases and J by 1 base, with 6 bases between. Germline CDR1 is LGHDT and CDR2 is YNNKEL (reference sequence). This CDR3 contains 14 residues.